These 15 T cell receptor beta chains came from one sample sequenced in a study of blood T cell repertoires in COVID-19. The data were produced by immunoSEQ multiplex PCR, yet TCRdb's version contains in-frame clones alone and is incomplete. The sample includes 95,000 to 150,000 clones, about 80% seen only once; the top ten take roughly 12%. The material sequenced was peripheral blood. The origin of the receptors is a man in his 60s with acute or convalescent COVID-19.

The rearrangement links TRBV5-8 to TRBJ1-2, with 7 bases identical to TRBD1. Trimming cost V 4 bases and J 0 bases; bases outside gene matches: 6. The CDR3 is 15 residues long. Germline CDR1 and CDR2: SGHTS and YDEGEE. The CDR3 DNA is TGTGCCAGCAGCAAAGGGACAGCCGCTAACTATGGCTACACCTTC. Protein sequence: CASSKGTAANYGYTF.

The rearrangement links TRBV20-1 to TRBJ1-2; D perhaps matches TRBD1 (5 bases). Germline V gene data show CDR1 as DFQATT and CDR2 as SNEGSKA (reference sequence). This CDR3 has 11 amino acids. Between the trimmed V and J ends, which lost 5 bases and 7 bases, there was a span of 11 bases. The chain's CDR3 is CSAANQGGYTF. CDR3 nucleotides: TGCAGTGCTGCCAATCAGGGTGGCTACACCTTC.

This chain uses TRBV2 with TRBJ1-6; TRBD1 is a possible D gene (5 bases). Germline CDR1 SNHLY, CDR2 FYNNEI. Trimming took off 6 bases at V and 10 bases at J, with 13 bases between the two ends. The CDR3 contains 13 residues. CDR3 DNA: TGTGCCAGCAGCCCGGGTACAGGCTCACCCCTCCACTTT. Its translation: CASSPGTGSPLHF.

This chain uses TRBV7-9 with TRBJ2-3, with D possibly being TRBD2 (6 bases). The germline V gene encodes CDR1 SEHNR and CDR2 FQNEAQ (reference sequence). CDR3 length: 15 residues. V was clipped by 5 bases and J by 3 bases, with 15 bases between them. CDR3 loop: CASSLEGLQTDTQYF. The CDR3 DNA sequence: TGTGCCAGCAGCCTCGAAGGACTACAGACAGATACGCAGTATTTT.

This chain uses TRBV6-6 with TRBJ2-1; 8 bases map to TRBD1. The CDR3 consists of 18 residues. Trimming cost V 5 bases and J 9 bases; bases outside gene matches: 21. Germline CDR1 MNHNY, CDR2 SVGAGI (reference sequence). CDR3 in amino acids: CASSPLGQGKRGSSEQFF. The CDR3 DNA reads TGTGCCAGCAGTCCACTCGGACAGGGAAAAAGAGGATCTAGTGAGCAGTTCTTC.

The chain employs TRBV2 and TRBJ2-5, with 12 nucleotides matching TRBD1. V dropped 11 bases and J dropped 2; count of bases not matched to a gene: 9. CDR3 length equals 15 residues. The germline gives CDR1 SNHLY, CDR2 FYNNEI. As DNA, the CDR3 is TGTGCCCGCGGGGGGGGACAGGGGGCTCAAGAGACCCAGTACTTC. This encodes CARGGGQGAQETQYF.

CDR3 loop: CASSPRQMESPLHF. The CDR3 coding sequence is TGTGCCAGTAGTCCCCGCCAGATGGAGTCACCCCTCCACTTT. The V gene is TRBV19, the J gene TRBJ1-6; D not certain. The germline gives CDR1 LNHDA, CDR2 SQIVND (reference sequence). This CDR3 is built from 14 residues. The ends were cut back, 5 bases at V and 10 bases at J, with 15 bases in the middle.

In this sample, this clone turned up once. J is TRBJ2-1 and V is TRBV7-9; 14 bases are a match to TRBD2. After removal of 3 bases from V and 9 bases from J, the junction contained 7 bases not matched to a gene. There are 16 residues in the CDR3. The germline gives CDR1 SEHNR, CDR2 FQNEAQ (reference sequence). As DNA, the CDR3 is TGTGCCAGCAGCTTCTCGACTAGCGGGAGGGTAGGTGAGCAGTTCTTC. As protein: CASSFSTSGRVGEQFF.

The rearrangement links TRBV27 to TRBJ2-7; 8 nucleotides match TRBD1. The CDR3 is made up of 13 amino acids. Per germline, CDR1 MNHEY and CDR2 SMNVEV (reference sequence). V shed 8 bases and J 5 bases; nucleotides not matched to a gene: 8. As DNA, the CDR3 is TGTGCCAGCGCCCCCAGGGGGCAGGACGAGCAGTACTTC. Protein sequence: CASAPRGQDEQYF.

The chain links TRBV29-1 to TRBJ2-3, with D hard to call. The CDR3 sequence is 12 residues long. CDR1 SQVTM and CDR2 ANQGSEA come from the germline V gene. Trimming shortened V by 7 bases and J by 4 bases, and 12 bases separated the two germline ends. The DNA for the CDR3 is TGCAGCGGTGTCTTTCGGGCAGATACGCAGTATTTT. It codes for CSGVFRADTQYF.

V and J are TRBV4-1 and TRBJ2-1, with 10 bases matching TRBD2. Germline CDR1 is MGHRA and CDR2 is YSYEKL. This CDR3 is built from 14 residues. V dropped 4 bases and J dropped 8; count of bases not matched to a gene: 5. The DNA of the CDR3 is TGCGCCAGCAGCCCAAGCGGGAGGGGGTATGAGCAGTTCTTC. Translating it yields CASSPSGRGYEQFF.

This clone is a singleton in its sample. The chain combines TRBV27 with TRBJ2-5; D not certain. CDR1 and CDR2 (germline): MNHEY, SMNVEV (reference sequence). V was cut by 0 bases and J by 3 bases, with 8 bases left in between. The CDR3 totals 14 residues. This CDR3 reads CASSLSSVEETQYF. CDR3 in DNA: TGTGCCAGCAGTTTATCGTCGGTGGAAGAGACCCAGTACTTC.

The V and J genes are TRBV28 and TRBJ1-3, with D tentatively TRBD1 (6 bases). Germline CDR1 and CDR2: MDHEN and SYDVKM. V lost 2 bases and J 3 bases, leaving 14 bases between the germline ends. This CDR3 comprises 16 residues. This CDR3 is CASSLGATGFGNTIYF. The CDR3 DNA follows: TGTGCCAGCAGTTTAGGGGCCACAGGGTTTGGAAACACCATATATTTT.

The genes are TRBV28 and TRBJ2-1; TRBD1 aligns across 9 bases. This CDR3 spans 15 amino acids. The ends lost 9 bases at V and 5 bases at J; junction bases unmatched: 11. Germline CDR1 MDHEN, CDR2 SYDVKM. CDR3 nucleotide sequence: TGTGCCAGTCCCCCTTCGGGGACAGGGCACAATGAGCAGTTCTTC. It encodes CASPPSGTGHNEQFF.

In its sample, this clone was seen once. The chain links TRBV11-2 to TRBJ2-7; TRBD2 is a possible D gene (6 bases). The V gene lost 5 bases and the J gene lost 0 bases, with 14 bases spanning the gap. The CDR3 sequence is 15 residues long. The germline V gene has CDR1 SGHAT and CDR2 FQNNGV. The CDR3 reads CASSLRGGSSYEQYF. CDR3 sequence (DNA): TGTGCCAGCAGCCTAAGAGGAGGGAGCTCCTACGAGCAGTACTTC. Full variable domain (remainder filled in from reference TRBV11-2 and TRBJ2-7): EAGVAQSPRYKIIEKRQSVAFWCNPISGHATLYWYQQILGQGPKLLIQFQNNGVVDDSQLPKDRFSAERLKGVDSTLKIQPAKLEDSAVYLCASSLRGGSSYEQYFGPGTRLTVT.